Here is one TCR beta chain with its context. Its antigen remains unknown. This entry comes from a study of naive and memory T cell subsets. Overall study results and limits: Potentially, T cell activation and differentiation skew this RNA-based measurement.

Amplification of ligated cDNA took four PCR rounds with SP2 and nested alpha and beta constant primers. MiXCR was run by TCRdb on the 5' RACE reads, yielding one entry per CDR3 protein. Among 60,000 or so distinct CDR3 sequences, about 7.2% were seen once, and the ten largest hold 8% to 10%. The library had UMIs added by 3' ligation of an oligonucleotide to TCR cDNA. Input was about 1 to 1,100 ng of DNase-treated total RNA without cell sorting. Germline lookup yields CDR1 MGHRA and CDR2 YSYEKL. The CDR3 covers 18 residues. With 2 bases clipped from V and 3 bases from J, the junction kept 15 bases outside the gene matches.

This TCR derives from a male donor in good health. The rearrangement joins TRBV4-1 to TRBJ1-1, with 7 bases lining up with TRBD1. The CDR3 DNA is TGCGCCAGCAGCCAAATCATGCCTCTGGGACAGAGCCACACTGAAGCTTTCTTT. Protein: CASSQIMPLGQSHTEAFF.